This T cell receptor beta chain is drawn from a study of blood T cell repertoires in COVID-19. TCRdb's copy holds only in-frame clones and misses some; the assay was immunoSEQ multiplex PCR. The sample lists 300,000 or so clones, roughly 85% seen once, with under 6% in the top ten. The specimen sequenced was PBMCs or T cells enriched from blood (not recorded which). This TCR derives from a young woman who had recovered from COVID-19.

This chain's CDR3 is CASSASFGPQHF. In DNA, the CDR3 is TGTGCCAGCAGCGCCTCGTTTGGCCCCCAGCATTTT. The chain is built from TRBV9 and TRBJ1-5; D gene unclear. Germline loops: CDR1 SGDLS, CDR2 YYNGEE. Trimming took off 3 bases at V and 10 bases at J, with 11 bases between the two ends. CDR3 length: 12 amino acids.